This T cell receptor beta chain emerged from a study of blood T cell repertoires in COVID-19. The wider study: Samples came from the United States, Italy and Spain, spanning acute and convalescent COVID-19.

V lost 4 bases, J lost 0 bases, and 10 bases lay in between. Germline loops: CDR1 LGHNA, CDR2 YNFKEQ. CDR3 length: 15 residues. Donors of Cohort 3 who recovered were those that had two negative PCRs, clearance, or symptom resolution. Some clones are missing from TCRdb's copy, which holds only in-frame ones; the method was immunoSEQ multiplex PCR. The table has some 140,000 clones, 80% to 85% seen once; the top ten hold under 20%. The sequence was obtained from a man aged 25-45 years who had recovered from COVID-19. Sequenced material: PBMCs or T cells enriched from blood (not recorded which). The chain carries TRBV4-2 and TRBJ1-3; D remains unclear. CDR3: CASSLLALSGNTIYF. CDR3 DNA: TGTGCCAGCAGCCTCCTGGCCCTCTCTGGAAACACCATATATTTT.